These T cell receptor beta chains were read from a single sample in a study of low-dose radiotherapy and immunotherapy resistance in tumors. TCRdb fed the reads into MiXCR, producing one record per CDR3 protein. Of around 69,000 distinct CDR3 sequences in the sample, roughly 30% were seen once. Material: PBMCs, obtained before treatment. The receptors shown here come from a female donor with ovarian cancer. The CDR3 runs from the conserved cysteine through the conserved F or W. D genes are given only for firm matches. Clone size, where shown, is once, few, many, or a class for clones that have expanded.

size	V	D	J	CDR3	DNA
many	TRBV7-9	TRBD2	TRBJ2-7	CASSFGGRRQFEQYF	TGTGCCAGCAGCTTCGGGGGGAGGAGGCAATTCGAGCAGTACTTC
many	TRBV6-6	TRBD1	TRBJ2-7	CASSSTGTGGYEQYF	TGTGCCAGCAGTTCTACCGGGACAGGGGGATACGAGCAGTACTTC
many	TRBV2	.	TRBJ2-1	CASSGSGSSYNEQFF	TGTGCCAGCAGTGGATCGGGAAGCTCCTACAATGAGCAGTTCTTC
.	TRBV7-8	TRBD1	TRBJ2-2	CASSLALRTGRFTGELFF	TGTGCCAGCAGCTTAGCGTTGAGGACAGGGAGGTTCACCGGGGAGCTGTTTTTT
few	TRBV28	.	TRBJ2-7	CASSLWDAEQYF	TGTGCCAGCAGTTTATGGGACGCCGAGCAGTACTTC
.	TRBV5-8	.	TRBJ2-1	CASSLPGLSYNEQFF	TGTGCCAGCAGCTTACCGGGACTCTCCTACAATGAGCAGTTCTTC
many	TRBV29-1	TRBD2	TRBJ2-1	CSVETGGYNEQFF	TGCAGCGTTGAAACGGGAGGGTACAATGAGCAGTTCTTC
many	TRBV27	TRBD2	TRBJ2-1	CASTFGGGGNEQFF	TGTGCCAGCACTTTCGGGGGGGGGGGCAATGAGCAGTTCTTC
.	TRBV28	.	TRBJ2-2	CASSLWQGPNTGELFF	TGTGCCAGCAGTTTATGGCAGGGGCCGAACACCGGGGAGCTGTTTTTT
.	TRBV4-1	.	TRBJ2-1	CASSQAGHEQFF	TGCGCCAGCAGCCAAGCGGGGCATGAGCAGTTCTTC
many	TRBV2	.	TRBJ1-5	CASTRGNQPQHF	TGTGCCAGCACTAGGGGCAATCAGCCCCAGCATTTT
.	TRBV11-2	.	TRBJ2-2	CASSLRDRVPTGELFFFF	.
.	TRBV27	.	TRBJ1-5	CASSLTRPYQETQHF	TGTGCCAGCAGTTTGACGCGGCCGTACCAAGAGACCCAGCATTTT
many	TRBV5-8	.	TRBJ1-2	CASSLVRQPLGGYTF	TGTGCCAGCAGCTTAGTCCGGCAACCCCTGGGTGGCTACACCTTC